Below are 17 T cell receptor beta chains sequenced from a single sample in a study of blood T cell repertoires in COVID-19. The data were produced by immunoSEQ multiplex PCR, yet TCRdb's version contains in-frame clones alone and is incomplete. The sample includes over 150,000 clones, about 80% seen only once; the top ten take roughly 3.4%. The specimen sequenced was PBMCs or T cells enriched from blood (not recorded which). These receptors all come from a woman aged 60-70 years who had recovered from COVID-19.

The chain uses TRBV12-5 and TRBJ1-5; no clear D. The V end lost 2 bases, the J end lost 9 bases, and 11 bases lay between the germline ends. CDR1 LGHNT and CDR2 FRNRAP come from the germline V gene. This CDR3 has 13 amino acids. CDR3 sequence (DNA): TGTGCTAGTGGTTTGAGCGGAGTAGGGCCCCAGCATTTT. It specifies CASGLSGVGPQHF.

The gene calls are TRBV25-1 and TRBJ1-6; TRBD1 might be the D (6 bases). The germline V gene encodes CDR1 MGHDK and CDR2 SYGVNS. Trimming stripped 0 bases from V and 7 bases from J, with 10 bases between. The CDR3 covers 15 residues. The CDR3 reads CASSEYETGNSPLHF. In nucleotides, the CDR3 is TGTGCCAGCAGTGAATACGAGACAGGAAATTCACCCCTCCACTTT. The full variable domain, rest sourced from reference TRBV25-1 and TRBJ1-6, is EADIYQTPRYLVIGTGKKITLECSQTMGHDKMYWYQQDPGMELHLIHYSYGVNSTEKGDLSSESTVSRIRTEHFPLTLESARPSHTSQYLCASSEYETGNSPLHFGNGTRLTVT.

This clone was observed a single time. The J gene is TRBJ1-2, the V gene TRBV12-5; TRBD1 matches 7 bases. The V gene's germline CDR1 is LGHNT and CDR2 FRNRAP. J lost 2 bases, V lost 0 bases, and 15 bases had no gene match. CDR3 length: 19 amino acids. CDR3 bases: TGTGCTAGTGGTTTGGTACTTCCCTTTGCCGACAGGGAGAACTATGGCTACACCTTC. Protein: CASGLVLPFADRENYGYTF.

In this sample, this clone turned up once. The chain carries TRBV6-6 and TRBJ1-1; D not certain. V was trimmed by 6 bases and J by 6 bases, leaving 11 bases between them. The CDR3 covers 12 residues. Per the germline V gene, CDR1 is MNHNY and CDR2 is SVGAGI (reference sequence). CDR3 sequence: CASRGPWPEAFF. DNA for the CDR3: TGTGCCAGCAGGGGCCCGTGGCCTGAAGCTTTCTTT.

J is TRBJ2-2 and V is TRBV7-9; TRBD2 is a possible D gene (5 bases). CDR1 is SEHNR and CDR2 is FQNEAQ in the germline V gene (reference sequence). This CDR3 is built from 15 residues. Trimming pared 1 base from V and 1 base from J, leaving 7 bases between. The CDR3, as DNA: TGTGCCAGCAGCTTAGAGGGAGAGAACACCGGGGAGCTGTTTTTT. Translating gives CASSLEGENTGELFF.

DNA of the CDR3: TGTGCCAGCAGCCTAATAGGGACAGGGGGCCTCCTTGAAGCTTTCTTT. Translated: CASSLIGTGGLLEAFF. The V call is TRBV27, the J call TRBJ1-1; 12 bases match TRBD1. Germline values: CDR1 MNHEY, CDR2 SMNVEV (reference sequence). This CDR3 has 16 residues. V was clipped by 6 bases and J by 7 bases; unmatched bases: 12.

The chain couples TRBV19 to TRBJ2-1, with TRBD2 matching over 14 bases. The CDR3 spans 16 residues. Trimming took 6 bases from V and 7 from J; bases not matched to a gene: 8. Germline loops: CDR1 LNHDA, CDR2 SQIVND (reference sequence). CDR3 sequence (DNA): TGTGCCAGTAGCACCGGGACTAGCGGGGGCCTGAATGAGCAGTTCTTC. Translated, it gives CASSTGTSGGLNEQFF.

The CDR3 reads CASSLTLRGSPLHF. The DNA of the CDR3 is TGTGCCAGCAGCTTAACCCTCAGGGGCTCACCCCTCCACTTT. V and J are TRBV7-3 and TRBJ1-6, with D possibly matching TRBD1 (6 bases). Germline assignment: CDR1 SGHTA and CDR2 FQGTGA. Deletions cut 0 bases from V and 10 bases from J, with 10 bases between. The CDR3 is 14 amino acids.

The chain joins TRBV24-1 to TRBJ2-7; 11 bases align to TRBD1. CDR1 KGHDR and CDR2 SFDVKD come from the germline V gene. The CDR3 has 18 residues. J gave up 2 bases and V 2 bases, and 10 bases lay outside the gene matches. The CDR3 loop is CATSDSGTGGIVPYEQYF. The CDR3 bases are TGTGCCACCAGTGATTCGGGGACAGGGGGAATCGTACCCTACGAGCAGTACTTC.

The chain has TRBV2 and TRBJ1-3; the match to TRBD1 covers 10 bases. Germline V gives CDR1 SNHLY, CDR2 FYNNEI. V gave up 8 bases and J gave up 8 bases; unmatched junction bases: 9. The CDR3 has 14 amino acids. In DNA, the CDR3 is TGTGCCAGCGGACGGGACAGGGGCAAGCACACCATATATTTT. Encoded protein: CASGRDRGKHTIYF.

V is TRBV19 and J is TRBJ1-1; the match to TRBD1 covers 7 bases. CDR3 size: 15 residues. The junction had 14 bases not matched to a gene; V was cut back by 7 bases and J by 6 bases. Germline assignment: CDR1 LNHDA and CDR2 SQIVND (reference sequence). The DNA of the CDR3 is TGTGCCAGTATCACCGGGGCACAGGGGAGGCCTGAAGCTTTCTTT. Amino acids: CASITGAQGRPEAFF.

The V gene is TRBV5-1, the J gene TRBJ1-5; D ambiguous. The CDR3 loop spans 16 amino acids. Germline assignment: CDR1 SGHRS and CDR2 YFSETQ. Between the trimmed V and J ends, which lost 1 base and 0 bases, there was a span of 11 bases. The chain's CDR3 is CASSLFPGNSNQPQHF. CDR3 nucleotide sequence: TGCGCCAGCAGCTTGTTTCCGGGGAATAGCAATCAGCCCCAGCATTTT.

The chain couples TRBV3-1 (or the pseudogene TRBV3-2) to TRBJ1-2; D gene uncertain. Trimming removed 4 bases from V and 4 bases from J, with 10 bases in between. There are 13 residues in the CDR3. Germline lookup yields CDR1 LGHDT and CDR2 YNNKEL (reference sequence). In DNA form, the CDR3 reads TGTGCCAGCAGCCCCGGGGTGGGCTATGGCTACACCTTC. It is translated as CASSPGVGYGYTF.

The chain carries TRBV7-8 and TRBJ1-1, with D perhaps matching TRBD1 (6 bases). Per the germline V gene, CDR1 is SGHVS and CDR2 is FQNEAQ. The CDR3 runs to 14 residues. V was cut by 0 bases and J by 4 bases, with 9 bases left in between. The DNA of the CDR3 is TGTGCCAGCAGCTTAGCGCTAGGGGGCACTGAAGCTTTCTTT. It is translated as CASSLALGGTEAFF.

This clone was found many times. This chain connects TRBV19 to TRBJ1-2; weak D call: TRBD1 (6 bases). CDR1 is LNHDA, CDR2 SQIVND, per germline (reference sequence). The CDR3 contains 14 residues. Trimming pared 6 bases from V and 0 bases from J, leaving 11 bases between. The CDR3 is CASRLDSTNYGYTF. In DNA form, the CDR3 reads TGTGCCAGTAGGCTGGACAGTACTAACTATGGCTACACCTTC.

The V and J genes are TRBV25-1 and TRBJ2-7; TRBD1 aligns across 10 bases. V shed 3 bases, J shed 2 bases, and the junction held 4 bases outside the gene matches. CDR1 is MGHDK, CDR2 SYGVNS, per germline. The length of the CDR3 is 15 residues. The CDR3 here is CASSEDRGEPYEQYF. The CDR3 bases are TGTGCCAGCAGTGAGGACAGGGGGGAACCCTACGAGCAGTACTTC.

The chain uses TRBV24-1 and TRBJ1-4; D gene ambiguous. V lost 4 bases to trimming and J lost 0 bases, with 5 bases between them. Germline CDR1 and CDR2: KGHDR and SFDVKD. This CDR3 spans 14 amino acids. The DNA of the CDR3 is TGTGCCACCAGTGACCCAACAACTAATGAAAAACTGTTTTTT. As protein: CATSDPTTNEKLFF.